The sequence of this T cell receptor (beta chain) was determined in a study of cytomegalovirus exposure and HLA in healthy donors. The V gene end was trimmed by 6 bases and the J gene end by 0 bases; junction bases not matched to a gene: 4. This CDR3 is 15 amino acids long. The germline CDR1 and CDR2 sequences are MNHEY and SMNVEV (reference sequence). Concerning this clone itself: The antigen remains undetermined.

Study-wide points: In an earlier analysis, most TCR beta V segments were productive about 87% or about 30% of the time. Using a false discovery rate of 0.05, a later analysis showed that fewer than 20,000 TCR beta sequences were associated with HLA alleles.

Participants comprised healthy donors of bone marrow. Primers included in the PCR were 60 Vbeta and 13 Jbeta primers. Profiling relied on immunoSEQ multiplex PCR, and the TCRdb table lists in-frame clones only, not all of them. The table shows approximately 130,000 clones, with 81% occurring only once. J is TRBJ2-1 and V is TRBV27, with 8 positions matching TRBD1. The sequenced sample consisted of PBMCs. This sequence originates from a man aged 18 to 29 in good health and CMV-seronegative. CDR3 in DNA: TGTGCCAGCAGAGGGACAGGAAGCTCCTACAATGAGCAGTTCTTC. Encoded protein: CASRGTGSSYNEQFF.